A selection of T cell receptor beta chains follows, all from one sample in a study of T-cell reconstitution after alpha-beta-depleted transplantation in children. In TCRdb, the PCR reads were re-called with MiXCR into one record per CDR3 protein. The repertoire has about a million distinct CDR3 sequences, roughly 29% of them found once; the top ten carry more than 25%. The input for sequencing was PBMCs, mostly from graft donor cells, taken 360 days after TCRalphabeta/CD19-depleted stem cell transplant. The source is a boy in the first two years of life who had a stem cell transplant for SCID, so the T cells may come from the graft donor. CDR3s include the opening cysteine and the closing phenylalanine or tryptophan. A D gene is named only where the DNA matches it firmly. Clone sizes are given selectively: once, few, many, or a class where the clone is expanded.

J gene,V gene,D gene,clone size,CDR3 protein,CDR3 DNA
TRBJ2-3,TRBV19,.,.,CASSIDWGLTNTDTQYF,TGTGCCAGTAGTATAGATTGGGGCCTAACCAACACAGATACGCAGTATTTT
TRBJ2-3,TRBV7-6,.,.,CASSQSTGRDTQYF,TGTGCCAGCAGCCAGAGCACGGGAAGAGATACGCAGTATTTT
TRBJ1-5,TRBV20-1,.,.,CSARGRPGLPYSNQPQHF,TGCAGTGCCAGGGGCCGTCCAGGCTTACCTTATAGCAATCAGCCCCAGCATTTT
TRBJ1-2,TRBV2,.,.,CASTYGLVQGRDGYTF,TGTGCCAGCACATACGGATTGGTGCAGGGGAGGGATGGCTACACCTTC
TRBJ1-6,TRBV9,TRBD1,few,CASSGDRGHDSPLHF,TGTGCCAGCAGCGGGGACAGGGGGCATGATTCACCCCTCCACTTT
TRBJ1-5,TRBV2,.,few,CASGRYSNQPQHF,TGTGCCAGCGGGAGGTATAGCAATCAGCCCCAGCATTTT
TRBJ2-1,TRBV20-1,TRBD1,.,CCARDLGGELRNEQFF,TGCTGTGCTAGAGATTTAGGGGGCGAGTTGCGTAATGAGCAGTTCTTC
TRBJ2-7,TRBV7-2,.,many,CASSLSRDFYEQYF,TGTGCCAGCAGCTTAAGCCGTGACTTCTACGAGCAGTACTTC
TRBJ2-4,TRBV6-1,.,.,CASSTGWGNIQYF,TGTGCCAGCAGTACAGGGTGGGGCAACATTCAGTACTTC
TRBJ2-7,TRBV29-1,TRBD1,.,CSVVNRDRDHEQYF,TGCAGCGTTGTGAATCGGGACAGGGACCACGAGCAGTACTTC
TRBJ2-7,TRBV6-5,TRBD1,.,CASSSDRDQPYEQYF,TGTGCCAGCAGTTCCGACAGGGACCAACCCTACGAGCAGTACTTC
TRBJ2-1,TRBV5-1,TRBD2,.,CASSLERGPYNEQFF,TGCGCCAGCAGCCTGGAGCGGGGGCCTTACAATGAGCAGTTCTTC
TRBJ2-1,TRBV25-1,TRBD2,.,CASRASGGPFAQISYNEQFF,TGTGCCAGCAGAGCTAGCGGGGGGCCCTTTGCCCAAATCTCCTACAATGAGCAGTTCTTC
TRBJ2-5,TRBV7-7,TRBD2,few,CASSEIGASGQETQYF,TGTGCCAGCAGCGAGATAGGGGCTAGCGGCCAAGAGACCCAGTACTTC
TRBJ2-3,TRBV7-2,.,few,CASSWGTPQSTDTQYF,TGTGCCAGCAGCTGGGGGACCCCTCAGAGCACAGATACGCAGTATTTT
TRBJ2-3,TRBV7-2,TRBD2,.,CASSLAPPLAGGLNTQYF,TGTGCCAGCAGCTTAGCCCCCCCTCTAGCGGGGGGGTTAAATACGCAGTATTTT
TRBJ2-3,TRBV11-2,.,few,CASSPNGAFGLDSATDTQYF,TGTGCCAGCAGCCCTAACGGGGCCTTCGGTCTAGATTCTGCCACAGATACGCAGTATTTT
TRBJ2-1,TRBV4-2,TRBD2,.,CASSQSPIAGGIHEQFF,TGTGCCAGCAGCCAATCCCCGATAGCGGGGGGGATTCATGAGCAGTTCTTC
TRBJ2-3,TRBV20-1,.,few,CSARALEVVATQYF,TGCAGTGCTAGGGCACTAGAGGTGGTAGCTACGCAGTATTTT
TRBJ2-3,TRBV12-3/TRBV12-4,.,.,CASSPLGAQGTDTQYF,TGTGCCAGCAGCCCACTAGGGGCCCAGGGAACAGATACGCAGTATTTT
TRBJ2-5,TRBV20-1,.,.,CCARRDGTHDQETQYF,TGCTGTGCTAGAAGGGATGGGACCCACGACCAAGAGACCCAGTACTTC
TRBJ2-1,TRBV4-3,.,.,CASSPLRLVTVEQFF,TGCGCCAGCAGCCCACTTCGCCTAGTCACAGTTGAGCAGTTCTTC
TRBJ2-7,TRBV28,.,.,CASSSGLGEQYF,TGTGCCAGCAGTTCCGGCCTAGGAGAGCAGTACTTC
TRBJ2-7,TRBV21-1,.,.,CASRRGPGQDYEQYF,TGTGCCAGCAGGAGGGGGCCAGGACAAGACTACGAGCAGTACTTC
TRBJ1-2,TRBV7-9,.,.,CASSDATSYGYTF,TGTGCCAGCAGCGACGCTACCTCCTATGGCTACACCTTC
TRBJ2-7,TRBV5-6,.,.,CASSAIAMGPYEQYF,TGTGCCAGCAGCGCGATAGCGATGGGGCCATACGAGCAGTACTTC
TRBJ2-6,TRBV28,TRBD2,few,CASSSLAGGPVLTF,TGTGCCAGCAGTTCACTAGCGGGGGGCCCGGTCCTGACTTTC